The T cell receptor beta chain under discussion was sequenced for a study of blood T cell repertoires in COVID-19. At the level of the study: Some COVID-19 samples were acute and others convalescent; all came from the United States, Italy and Spain. T cells, B-cell-depleted T cells, or PBMCs supplied cDNA or gDNA.

Original processing notes: Nucleated cell number was recorded as an estimate derived from reference gene primer amplification. The protocol was immunoSEQ multiplex PCR, while the TCRdb copy is restricted to in-frame clones and leaves out a portion. V and J calls and clone size are those listed in that table; D and trimming were worked out from the DNA. This table holds 200,000 or so clones, around 80% found once. V was pared by 4 bases and J by 1 base, with 14 bases between. The CDR3 runs 17 residues. CDR1 and CDR2 from the germline V gene are LGHDT and YNNKEL (reference sequence). This clonotype was sampled from a woman in her 70s with acute or convalescent COVID-19. V gene TRBV3-1 (or the pseudogene TRBV3-2) combines with J gene TRBJ2-6, with unresolved D. The sequencing input was peripheral blood. The CDR3 reads CASSPLTPFSGANVLTF. DNA of the CDR3: TGTGCCAGCAGCCCACTAACACCCTTTTCTGGGGCCAACGTCCTGACTTTC.